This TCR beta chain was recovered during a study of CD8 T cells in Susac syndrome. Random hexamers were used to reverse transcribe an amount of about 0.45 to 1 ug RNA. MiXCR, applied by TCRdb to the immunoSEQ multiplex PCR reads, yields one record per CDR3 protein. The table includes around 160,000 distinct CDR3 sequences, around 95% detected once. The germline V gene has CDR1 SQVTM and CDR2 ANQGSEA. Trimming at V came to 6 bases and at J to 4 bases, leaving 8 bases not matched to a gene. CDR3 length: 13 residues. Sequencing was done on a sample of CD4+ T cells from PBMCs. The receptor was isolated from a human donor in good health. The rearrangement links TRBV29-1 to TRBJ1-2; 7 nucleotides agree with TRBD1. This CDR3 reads CSVLRQGTYGYTF. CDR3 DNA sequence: TGCAGCGTCTTACGACAGGGAACCTATGGCTACACCTTC.